One sample yielded the 14 T cell receptor beta chains listed below, sequenced in a study of T cell repertoires in cytomegalovirus infection (dated by TCRdb to between 2018 and 2020). What these receptors recognize is not known. The treatment or condition label corresponds to: in vitro stimulation with specific CMV peptide epitopes to enrich CMV-specific T cells. Sequencing took place on an Illumina HiSeq 1500. The public reads were quality trimmed at Q25 with fastp and then assembled into clones with MiXCR by TCRdb, keeping productive beta chains. Every entry covers one CDR3 protein and lists the most common genes and DNA from its rows. The sample records 900,000 to 950,000 distinct CDR3 sequences, roughly 30% of which are singletons. The top ten hold 13% of the sample. Sequencing was performed on cultured CD8+ T cells from PBMCs, taken from culture after CMV antigen stimulation. Receptors were obtained from a human donor in good health (CMV status not recorded). Some clones in this sample may be carry-over from other donors' samples.

The V gene is TRBV9, the J gene TRBJ2-3; 9 bases match TRBD2. The germline gives CDR1 SGDLS, CDR2 YYNGEE. The CDR3 is 15 amino acids. V lost 0 bases to trimming and J lost 2 bases; unmatched junction nucleotides: 1. CDR3 in amino acids: CASSVAGLATDTQYF. The CDR3, as DNA: TGTGCCAGCAGCGTAGCGGGACTAGCCACAGATACGCAGTATTTT.

This clonotype has just a few counts. The chain combines TRBV29-1 with TRBJ1-2, with 8 bases aligning to TRBD1. CDR3 length: 12 residues. Trimming at V came to 6 bases and at J to 8 bases, leaving 8 bases not matched to a gene. Germline V lookup: CDR1 SQVTM, CDR2 ANQGSEA. The CDR3 is CSVVDRVGGYTF. As DNA, the CDR3 is TGCAGCGTCGTGGACAGGGTCGGAGGCTACACCTTC.

The chain couples TRBV7-6 to TRBJ2-7, with TRBD1 matching 9 bases. The CDR3 is 13 residues long. Per the germline V gene, CDR1 is SGHVS and CDR2 is FNYEAQ. After removal of 10 bases from V and 0 bases from J, the junction contained 4 bases not matched to a gene. CDR3 bases: TGTGCCATCCAGGGACAGGGCTCCTACGAGCAGTACTTC. Amino acid sequence: CAIQGQGSYEQYF.

The chain has TRBV27 and TRBJ2-7; the D call may be TRBD1 or TRBD2 (5 bases each). Trimming pared 3 bases from V and 6 bases from J, leaving 9 bases between. This CDR3 spans 12 amino acids. Germline loops: CDR1 MNHEY, CDR2 SMNVEV (reference sequence). In DNA, the CDR3 is TGTGCCAGCAGTTTCCTGGGGGTCGAGCAGTACTTC. It specifies CASSFLGVEQYF.

The V gene is TRBV7-3, the J gene TRBJ2-2; D is tentatively TRBD1 or TRBD2 (5 bases each). V dropped 0 bases and J dropped 3 bases, with 11 bases sitting between them. Germline CDR1 reads SGHTA; CDR2 reads FQGTGA. The CDR3 is 16 residues long. The CDR3 reads CASSLTRRGDTGELFF. CDR3 DNA: TGTGCCAGCAGCTTAACAAGGAGAGGGGACACCGGGGAGCTGTTTTTT.

The J gene is TRBJ2-7, the V gene TRBV7-9; D perhaps matches TRBD1 (5 bases). Per the germline V gene, CDR1 is SEHNR and CDR2 is FQNEAQ (reference sequence). V dropped 5 bases and J dropped 7 bases, with 12 bases sitting between them. The CDR3 is 12 amino acids. The CDR3 region is CASSTDSGEQYV. CDR3 coding DNA: TGTGCCAGCAGCACTGACTCAGGGGAGCAGTACGTC.

This clonotype was recorded at least ten times. The CDR3 region is CASSSGHPSNTEAFF. CDR3 bases: TGTGCCAGCAGCTCCGGCCACCCTTCGAACACTGAAGCTTTCTTT. The chain employs TRBV7-3 and TRBJ1-1; D uncertain. Germline loops: CDR1 SGHTA, CDR2 FQGTGA. This CDR3 is 15 amino acids long. V was trimmed by 4 bases and J by 1 base, leaving 13 bases between them.

This clonotype was detected many times. The gene calls are TRBV24-1 and TRBJ1-4; D may be TRBD1 (5 bases). This CDR3 is 14 amino acids long. V lost 2 bases and J 5 bases, leaving 8 bases between the germline ends. Germline CDR1 reads KGHDR; CDR2 reads SFDVKD. CDR3: CATSDSEGNEKLFF. In nucleotides, the CDR3 is TGTGCCACCAGTGATTCCGAGGGGAATGAAAAACTGTTTTTT.

V usage is TRBV7-9 and J usage is TRBJ1-4; 7 nucleotides agree with TRBD1. The V segment lost 5 bases and the J segment 3 bases; nucleotides outside the gene matches: 6. CDR1 and CDR2 from the germline V gene are SEHNR and FQNEAQ (reference sequence). The CDR3 is 15 amino acids. As DNA, the CDR3 is TGTGCCAGCAGCGGAAGGGGGCCGTCTAATGAAAAACTGTTTTTT. Residues: CASSGRGPSNEKLFF.

A word on this clonotype: Given a much more abundant clone one base away, this may be a read error. The CDR3 sequence: CASSQNGTGITGELFF. The CDR3 region has the DNA TGTGCCAGCAGTCAGAACGGGACAGGGATCACCGGGGAGCTGTTTTTT. This chain uses TRBV12-3 or TRBV12-4 with TRBJ2-2; 9 positions match TRBD1. V shed 5 bases, J shed 4 bases, and the junction held 8 bases outside the gene matches. There are 16 residues in the CDR3.

The chain carries TRBV19 and TRBJ2-7, with 7 bases aligning to TRBD1. CDR3 length: 13 residues. Looked up from germline, CDR1 is LNHDA and CDR2 is SQIVND (reference sequence). The junction had 4 bases not matched to a gene; V was cut back by 7 bases and J by 1 base. CDR3 sequence reads: CASNDRESYEQYV. The CDR3 region has the DNA TGTGCCAGTAACGACAGGGAATCCTACGAGCAGTACGTC.

The chain combines TRBV2 with TRBJ2-7; maybe TRBD1 (6 bases). The germline V and J ends were trimmed by 6 bases and 1 base, with 10 bases remaining between them. This CDR3 spans 13 amino acids. The germline V gene encodes CDR1 SNHLY and CDR2 FYNNEI. The CDR3 spells CASSIRGSYEQYF. CDR3 in DNA: TGTGCCAGCAGCATCAGGGGTTCCTACGAGCAGTACTTC. The full variable domain, its missing parts supplied by reference TRBV2 and TRBJ2-7, is EPEVTQTPSHQVTQMGQEVILRCVPISNHLYFYWYRQILGQKVEFLVSFYNNEISEKSEIFDDQFSVERPDGSNFTLKIRSTKLEDSAMYFCASSIRGSYEQYFGPGTRLTVT.

Notes on this clonotype: A much larger clone lies a single base off, so this may be a read error. This rearrangement joins TRBV6-5 to TRBJ1-5; D not resolved. Trimming cost V 2 bases and J 3 bases, with 5 bases left between them. Germline CDR1 reads MNHEY; CDR2 reads SVGAGI. The CDR3 loop spans 13 amino acids. The CDR3 here is CASSYGINQPQHF. CDR3 nucleotides: TGTGCCAGCAGTTACGGTATCAATCAGCCCCAGCATTTT.

The rearrangement uses TRBV27 and TRBJ2-1; TRBD2 agrees at 8 bases. V lost 6 bases to trimming and J lost 9 bases; unmatched junction nucleotides: 10. The V gene's germline CDR1 is MNHEY and CDR2 SMNVEV (reference sequence). The CDR3 consists of 14 residues. The CDR3: CASSLTRGGAEQFF. DNA of the CDR3: TGTGCCAGCAGCCTAACCCGGGGGGGCGCTGAGCAGTTCTTC.